This T cell receptor (beta chain) was captured in a study of radiation and T cells in renal cell carcinoma. Study-wide context: Nephrectomy followed 15 Gy stereotactic body radiation by 4 weeks. Regarding the study as a whole: Pretreatment tumor biopsies were lacking, so baseline clonotypes are unknown.

Time point described: blood 2 weeks post-SBRT. The treatment: 15 Gy SBRT to primary tumor, nephrectomy 4 weeks later. A note on this clone: The antigen remains unidentified.

Clones were read by immunoSEQ multiplex PCR, and TCRdb kept only the in-frame ones, dropping some. The table has 100,000 to 150,000 clones, 81% seen once. The input for sequencing was blood, taken from a patient whose treatment included radiotherapy and nephrectomy. This TCR came from a man aged 50-59 years with renal cell carcinoma.

The CDR3 here is CASSLTASPTRYYEQYF. The CDR3 nucleotides read TGTGCCAGCAGTTTGACGGCCTCTCCAACTCGTTATTACGAGCAGTACTTC. The genes are TRBV27 and TRBJ2-7; the D is unclear. V lost 3 bases to trimming and J lost 4 bases, with 22 bases between them. In germline, CDR1 is MNHEY, CDR2 SMNVEV (reference sequence). This CDR3 comprises 17 residues.